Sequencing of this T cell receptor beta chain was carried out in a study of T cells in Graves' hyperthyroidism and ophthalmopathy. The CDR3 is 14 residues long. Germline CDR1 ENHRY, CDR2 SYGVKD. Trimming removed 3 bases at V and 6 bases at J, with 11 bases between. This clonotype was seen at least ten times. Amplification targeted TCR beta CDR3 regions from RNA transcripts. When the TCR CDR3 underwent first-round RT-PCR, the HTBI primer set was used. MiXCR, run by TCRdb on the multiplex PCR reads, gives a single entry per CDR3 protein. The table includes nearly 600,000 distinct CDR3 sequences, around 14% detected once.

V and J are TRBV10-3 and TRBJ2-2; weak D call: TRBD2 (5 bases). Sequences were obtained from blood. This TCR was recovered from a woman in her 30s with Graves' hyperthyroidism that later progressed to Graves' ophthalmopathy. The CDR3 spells CAISDVGVAGELFF. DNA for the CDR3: TGTGCCATCAGTGACGTCGGGGTAGCCGGGGAGCTGTTTTTT.